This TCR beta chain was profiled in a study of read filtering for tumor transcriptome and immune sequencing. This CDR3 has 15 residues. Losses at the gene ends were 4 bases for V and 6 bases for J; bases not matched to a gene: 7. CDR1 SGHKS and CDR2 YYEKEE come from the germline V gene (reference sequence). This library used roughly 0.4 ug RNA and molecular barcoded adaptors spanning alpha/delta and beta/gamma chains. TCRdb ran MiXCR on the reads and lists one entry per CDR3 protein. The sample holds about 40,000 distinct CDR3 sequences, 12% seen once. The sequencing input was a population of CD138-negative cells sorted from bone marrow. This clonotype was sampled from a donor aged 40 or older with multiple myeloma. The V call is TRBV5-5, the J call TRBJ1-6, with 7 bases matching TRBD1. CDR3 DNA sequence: TGTGCCAGCAGCGTTACCGGGACAGCTAATTCACCCCTCCACTTT. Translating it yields CASSVTGTANSPLHF.